These T cell receptor beta chains were read from a single sample in a study of shared clonotypes between healthy human individuals. TCRdb's table, derived via immunoSEQ multiplex PCR, lists solely in-frame clones and lacks some. Among some 2,000,000 clones listed, approximately 94% were seen once. Sequenced: naive CD4+ T cells sorted from blood. The source is a man younger than 30 in good health. Each CDR3 is given with its conserved first and last residue. Fields, in order: CDR3 protein, CDR3 DNA, D gene, clone size, V gene, J gene. A D gene is named only where the DNA matches it firmly. Where a row states a size, it is once, few, many or the class of an expanded clone; other rows omit it.

CDR3aa: CASSRTDLYSNEQFF
CDR3nt: TGCGCCAGCAGCCGGACGGACCTATATTCCAATGAGCAGTTCTTC
d_gene: -
abundance: once
v_gene: TRBV5-1
j_gene: TRBJ2-1

CDR3aa: CATQRTGYSYEQYF
CDR3nt: TGTGCCACCCAGAGGACAGGATACTCCTACGAGCAGTACTTC
d_gene: TRBD1
abundance: -
v_gene: TRBV19
j_gene: TRBJ2-7

CDR3aa: CASSQGQGGETQYF
CDR3nt: TGCGCCAGCAGCCAAGGCCAAGGAGGAGAGACCCAGTACTTC
d_gene: -
abundance: -
v_gene: TRBV4-3
j_gene: TRBJ2-5

CDR3aa: CASSPGDREDPPLHF
CDR3nt: TGCGCCAGCAGCCCGGGGGACAGGGAAGATCCACCCCTCCACTTT
d_gene: TRBD1
abundance: -
v_gene: TRBV5-1
j_gene: TRBJ1-6

CDR3aa: CASRESGGPGDTQYF
CDR3nt: TGTGCCAGCAGGGAATCAGGGGGCCCGGGCGATACGCAGTATTTT
d_gene: TRBD1
abundance: -
v_gene: TRBV6-5
j_gene: TRBJ2-3

CDR3aa: CACRPGLEIGSGANVLTF
CDR3nt: TGTGCCTGCAGACCGGGACTAGAAATCGGTTCTGGGGCCAACGTCCTGACTTTC
d_gene: TRBD2
abundance: once
v_gene: TRBV30
j_gene: TRBJ2-6

CDR3aa: CASTSGTGTEAFF
CDR3nt: TGTGCCAGCACCTCCGGGACGGGCACTGAAGCTTTCTTT
d_gene: -
abundance: -
v_gene: TRBV28
j_gene: TRBJ1-1

CDR3aa: CASSLVFLPNEQFF
CDR3nt: TGTGCCAGCAGCTTAGTATTCCTGCCCAATGAGCAGTTCTTC
d_gene: -
abundance: -
v_gene: TRBV7-2
j_gene: TRBJ2-1

CDR3aa: CASSQEFRELGADTQYF
CDR3nt: TGCGCCAGCAGCCAAGAATTTCGAGAATTGGGAGCAGATACGCAGTATTTT
d_gene: -
abundance: -
v_gene: TRBV4-1
j_gene: TRBJ2-3

CDR3aa: CASSLREPHQPQHF
CDR3nt: TGTGCCAGCAGTTTACGGGAACCCCACCAGCCCCAGCATTTT
d_gene: -
abundance: -
v_gene: TRBV28
j_gene: TRBJ1-5

CDR3aa: CASSSGQGSGNTIYF
CDR3nt: TGTGCCAGCAGCTCGGGACAGGGCTCTGGAAACACCATATATTTT
d_gene: TRBD1
abundance: -
v_gene: TRBV5-8
j_gene: TRBJ1-3

CDR3aa: CASSLMFGQKLAKNIQYF
CDR3nt: TGTGCCAGCAGTTTAATGTTCGGGCAGAAACTAGCCAAAAACATTCAGTACTTC
d_gene: -
abundance: -
v_gene: TRBV28
j_gene: TRBJ2-4

CDR3aa: CASSEIWGRAGLMNTGELFF
CDR3nt: TGTGCCAGCAGTGAAATCTGGGGTCGAGCGGGCCTCATGAACACCGGGGAGCTGTTTTTT
d_gene: -
abundance: once
v_gene: TRBV6-1
j_gene: TRBJ2-2

CDR3aa: CASSLDRASSYNSPLHF
CDR3nt: TGTGCCAGCTCACTTGACAGGGCTAGCTCCTATAATTCACCCCTCCACTTT
d_gene: TRBD1
abundance: -
v_gene: TRBV18
j_gene: TRBJ1-6

CDR3aa: CASSRTRGNTEAFF
CDR3nt: TGTGCCAGCAGCCGTACACGGGGGAACACTGAAGCTTTCTTT
d_gene: -
abundance: -
v_gene: TRBV5-4
j_gene: TRBJ1-1